This TCR beta chain was retrieved from a study of OX40 agonist ivuxolimab in advanced cancers. Overall study context: Earlier treatment with anti-PD-1, anti-PD-L1 or anti-CTLA-4 was permitted, and 30% to 40% had received some.

For this clone: Antigen: not known.

Patients with autoimmune history or systemic immunosuppression were excluded. Sequencing used immunoSEQ multiplex PCR; TCRdb keeps in-frame clones, though not all of them. The table has tens of thousands of clones, around 89% seen once. Study results and caveats: The study found among the lowest clonal expansion in partial responders at 0.1-3.0 mg/kg.

The length of the CDR3 is 15 residues. CDR1 is SGHVS and CDR2 is FNYEAQ in the germline V gene. V lost 3 bases, J lost 7 bases, and 15 bases lay in between. The material sequenced was CD4+ or CD8+ T cells sorted from blood, taken in a trial of the OX40 agonist ivuxolimab. This sequence was found in an adult with an advanced solid tumor such as melanoma, head and neck, liver or kidney cancer. The rearrangement links TRBV7-6 to TRBJ2-2, with D possibly TRBD2 on 6 matching bases. The CDR3 nucleotides read TGTGCCAGCAGCTTCCGCCCCGTGGGGGGCGGGGAGCTGTTTTTT. Translated, it gives CASSFRPVGGGELFF.